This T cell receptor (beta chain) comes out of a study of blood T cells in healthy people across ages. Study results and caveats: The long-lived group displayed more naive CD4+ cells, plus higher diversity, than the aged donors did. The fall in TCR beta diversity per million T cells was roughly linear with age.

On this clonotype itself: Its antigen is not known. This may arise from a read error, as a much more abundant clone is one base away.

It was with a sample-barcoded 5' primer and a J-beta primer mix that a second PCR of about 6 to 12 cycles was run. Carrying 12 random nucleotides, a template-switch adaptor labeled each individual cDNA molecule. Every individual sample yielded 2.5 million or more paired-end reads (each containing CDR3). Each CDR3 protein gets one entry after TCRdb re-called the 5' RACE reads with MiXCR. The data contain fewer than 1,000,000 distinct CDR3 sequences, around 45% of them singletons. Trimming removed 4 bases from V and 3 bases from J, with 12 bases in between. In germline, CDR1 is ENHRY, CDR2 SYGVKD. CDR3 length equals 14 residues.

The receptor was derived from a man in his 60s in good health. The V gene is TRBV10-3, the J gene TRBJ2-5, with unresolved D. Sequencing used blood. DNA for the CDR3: TGTGCCATCAGTGGGTCGGTTGTCAAAGAGACCCAGTACTTC. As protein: CAISGSVVKETQYF.